This is a list of T cell receptor beta chains from one sample in a study of Tregs in tolerant kidney transplant recipients. Sequencing used immunoSEQ multiplex PCR; TCRdb keeps in-frame clones, though not all of them. The sample lists about 81,000 clones; 90% to 95% were seen once. The sample consisted of CD4+ T cells from blood (PBMCs), taken 24 months after the transplant. Receptor source: a human patient who received a combined kidney and bone marrow transplant. The graft donor may have contributed some T cells. CDR3s include the opening cysteine and the closing phenylalanine or tryptophan. The D gene is left open where the match is weak. Not all rows give a size; the values are once, few, many and, for expanded clones, a class.

d_gene,v_gene,j_gene,abundance,CDR3nt,CDR3aa
-,TRBV21-1,TRBJ2-3,-,TGTGCCAGCAGCTTTCAGGGCACAGATACGCAGTATTTT,CASSFQGTDTQYF
TRBD1,TRBV4-1,TRBJ2-6,-,TGCGCCAGCAGCCAAGGGGACAGGTCTTCTGGGGCCAACGTCCTGACTTTC,CASSQGDRSSGANVLTF
TRBD1,TRBV6-5,TRBJ2-1,-,TGTGCCAGCAGTTACGGGCGTAGGGACAGAAACAATGAGCAGTTCTTC,CASSYGRRDRNNEQFF
TRBD1,TRBV5-1,TRBJ2-7,-,TGCGCCAGCAGCCACCCACAGGGGGCTAGCTACGAGCAGTACTTC,CASSHPQGASYEQYF
TRBD2,TRBV7-9,TRBJ2-1,once,TGTGCCAGCAGCTCCACGGGAGGGACCTACAATGAGCAGTTCTTC,CASSSTGGTYNEQFF
-,TRBV27,TRBJ2-2,-,TGTGCCAGCAGTCCCCGGACTGTGACCGGGGAGCTGTTTTTT,CASSPRTVTGELFF
-,TRBV5-4,TRBJ2-7,-,TGTGCCAGCAGCCGAGATGCAGGAGAGCAGTACTTC,CASSRDAGEQYF
-,TRBV6-6,TRBJ1-1,-,TGTGCCAGCAGTTATAGGGGCAGGGGGAACACTGAAGCTTTCTTT,CASSYRGRGNTEAFF
TRBD2,TRBV5-4,TRBJ2-3,-,TGTGCCAGCAGCTCGCTAGCGGGGGGGGCCACAGATACGCAGTATTTT,CASSSLAGGATDTQYF
-,TRBV15,TRBJ1-6,-,TGTGCCACCAGCAGAGATCCGGGGGGAGTAGCACCCCTCCACTTT,CATSRDPGGVAPLHF
-,TRBV13,TRBJ2-1,once,TGTGCCAGCAGCTTAGATCCACGGCTGACTAGGAATGAGCAGTTCTTC,CASSLDPRLTRNEQFF
-,TRBV7-6,TRBJ2-3,-,TGTGCCAGCAGCGCCGGCGACAAACGGGATACGCAGTATTTT,CASSAGDKRDTQYF
TRBD1,TRBV6-1,TRBJ1-4,-,TGTGCCAGCATGACTGGACAGGACGCGAATGAAAAACTGTTTTTT,CASMTGQDANEKLFF
-,TRBV30,TRBJ1-1,-,TGTGCCTGGAGTGCCACAGGGAACACTGAAGCTTTCTTT,CAWSATGNTEAFF
-,TRBV5-4,TRBJ1-2,-,TGTGCCAGCAGCTCGGGAGGGAGGGACTATGGCTACACCTTC,CASSSGGRDYGYTF
TRBD2,TRBV11-3,TRBJ2-7,-,TGTGCCAGCAGCTTAGGACTAGCGGGAGTCGAGCAGTACTTC,CASSLGLAGVEQYF
-,TRBV23-1,TRBJ2-7,-,TGCGCCAGCAGTCAATTAGGGCACGATCGAGGGTACGAGCAGTACTTC,CASSQLGHDRGYEQYF
-,TRBV28,TRBJ1-1,-,TGTGCCAGCAGCGAGAGGATGACTGAAGCTTTCTTT,CASSERMTEAFF
TRBD1,TRBV10-3,TRBJ1-1,-,TGTGCCATCAGTGGAGCAGGGGGCGGCACTGAAGCTTTCTTT,CAISGAGGGTEAFF
-,TRBV5-1,TRBJ2-3,-,TGCGCCAGCGCCCCCCCAGCGGGCCGCACAGATACGCAGTATTTT,CASAPPAGRTDTQYF
TRBD1,TRBV7-7,TRBJ2-3,-,TGTGCCAGCAGCCCTCTACAGGGGGAGGCAGGGGATACGCAGTATTTT,CASSPLQGEAGDTQYF
-,TRBV29-1,TRBJ2-1,-,TGCAGCGCATCTGGTGCGGGATACAATGAGCAGTTCTTC,CSASGAGYNEQFF
TRBD1,TRBV7-2,TRBJ1-2,-,TGTGCCAGCAGCTTTCAGACAGGGGATGGGGGCTACACCTTC,CASSFQTGDGGYTF
TRBD1,TRBV29-1,TRBJ2-1,-,TGCAGCGTTGATCAGGGGGCAGGGGATGAGCAGTTCTTC,CSVDQGAGDEQFF
-,TRBV9,TRBJ1-2,-,TGTGCCAGCAGCGTAGAACAGGGATTTACCTATGGCTACACCTTC,CASSVEQGFTYGYTF
-,TRBV7-8,TRBJ2-3,-,TGTGCCAGCAGCTTAGCACTTACAGATACGCAGTATTTT,CASSLALTDTQYF
TRBD1,TRBV6-6,TRBJ2-1,-,TGTGCCAGCAGTTACTCCCGGACAGGGGGCAATGAGCAGTTCTTC,CASSYSRTGGNEQFF
-,TRBV11-3,TRBJ2-5,-,TGTGCCAGCAGCTCCCCCCTAGGACAAGAGACCCAGTACTTC,CASSSPLGQETQYF
-,TRBV27,TRBJ1-1,-,TGTGCCAGCAGTCCCCCTGGACTCGGAGGCACTGAAGCTTTCTTT,CASSPPGLGGTEAFF
-,TRBV6-5,TRBJ2-5,-,TGTGCCAGCAGTTACTCAACAGTACGAGAGACCCAGTACTTC,CASSYSTVRETQYF
-,TRBV11-3,TRBJ2-5,-,TGTGCCAGCAGCACAACAGGGCAAGAGACCCAGTACTTC,CASSTTGQETQYF
-,TRBV7-2,TRBJ1-1,-,TGTGCCAGCAGCTTAGGACAAGTCCTCGTGGCTTTCTTT,CASSLGQVLVAFF
TRBD1,TRBV5-4,TRBJ1-2,-,TGTGCCAGCAGCTCGGGACAGTTGGTTTATGGCTACACCTTC,CASSSGQLVYGYTF
TRBD1,TRBV6-1,TRBJ2-7,-,TGTGCCAGCAGTGTACTCGGGACAGCCGTCCTCTACGAGCAGTACTTC,CASSVLGTAVLYEQYF
-,TRBV5-1,TRBJ2-7,-,TGCGCCAGCAGCAAGGAAATAGCGGCATACGAGCAGTACTTC,CASSKEIAAYEQYF
-,TRBV9,TRBJ2-1,-,TGTGCCAGCAGCACGCTTGGCCCTGAGCAGTTCTTC,CASSTLGPEQFF
TRBD1,TRBV5-1,TRBJ1-2,few,TGCGCCAGCAGCTTACTCCTCGGGACAGGGGACTATGGCTACACCTTC,CASSLLLGTGDYGYTF
TRBD1,TRBV5-1,TRBJ2-1,-,TGCGCCAGCAGCTTCGGACAGGTGACGTACAATGAGCAGTTCTTC,CASSFGQVTYNEQFF
TRBD1,TRBV4-1,TRBJ2-2,-,TGCGCCAGCAGCCGAGGACAGGGAATCTCACCCGGGGAGCTGTTTTTT,CASSRGQGISPGELFF
-,TRBV19,TRBJ2-7,-,TGTGCCAGTAGTCTAACTAGTCTGGGAACCTACGAGCAGTACTTC,CASSLTSLGTYEQYF
TRBD1,TRBV29-1,TRBJ2-4,once,TGCAGCGTTGGATCCGGGACAGGGGGTGGGAACATTCAGTACTTC,CSVGSGTGGGNIQYF
-,TRBV5-6,TRBJ2-2,-,TGTACCAGCAGCTCGGGACTGAAAAACACCGGGGAGCTGTTTTTT,CTSSSGLKNTGELFF
TRBD1,TRBV7-2,TRBJ2-5,-,TGTGCCAGCAGCAAATTGACAGGGCACCAAGAGACCCAGTACTTC,CASSKLTGHQETQYF